This T cell receptor (beta chain) was observed in a study of blood T cell repertoires in COVID-19. Background on the study: COVID-19 samples collected from the United States, Italy and Spain covered acute and convalescent phases.

This clone came up once. As processed by the authors: It was from reference gene primer amplification that nucleated cell counts were estimated. The data were produced by immunoSEQ multiplex PCR, yet TCRdb's version contains in-frame clones alone and is incomplete. D and trimming come from the DNA, and the V and J calls and clone size come from that table. The data hold 150,000 to 200,000 clones, with approximately 86% observed a single time. The CDR3 is 15 residues long. The chain has TRBV12-2 and TRBJ2-7; the DNA was not used to check the table's D call, TRBD1. TRBV12-2 is tagged as a pseudogene. This TCR derives from a man between 60 and 75 years old with acute or convalescent COVID-19. Sequencing input: peripheral blood. The CDR3 DNA reads as TGTGCAAGTCGCTTAGCGTACAGGGGGATAGCGGAGCAGTACTTC. Translated: CASRLAYRGIAEQYF.